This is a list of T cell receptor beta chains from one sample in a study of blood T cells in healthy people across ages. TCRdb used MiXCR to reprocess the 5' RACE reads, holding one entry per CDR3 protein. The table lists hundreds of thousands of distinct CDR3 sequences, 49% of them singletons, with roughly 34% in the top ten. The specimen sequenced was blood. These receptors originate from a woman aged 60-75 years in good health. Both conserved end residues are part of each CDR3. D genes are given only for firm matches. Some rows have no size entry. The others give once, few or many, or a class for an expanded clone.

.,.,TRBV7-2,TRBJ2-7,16,CASSLVLAQSSYEQYF,TGTGCCAGCAGCTTAGTACTGGCTCAAAGCTCCTACGAGCAGTACTTC
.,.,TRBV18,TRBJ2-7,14,CASSAGATGNEQYF,TGTGCCAGCTCAGCAGGGGCGACGGGGAACGAGCAGTACTTC
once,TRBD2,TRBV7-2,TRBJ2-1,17,CASSLVGFSGDYNEQFF,TGTGCCAGCAGCTTAGTCGGTTTTAGCGGGGACTACAATGAGCAGTTCTTC
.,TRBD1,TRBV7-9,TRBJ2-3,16,CASSLSRGQPTDTQYF,TGTGCCAGCAGCTTATCCAGGGGGCAGCCCACAGATACGCAGTATTTT
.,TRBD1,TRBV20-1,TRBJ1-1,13,CSAVGTGNTEAFF,TGCAGTGCTGTCGGGACAGGGAACACTGAAGCTTTCTTT
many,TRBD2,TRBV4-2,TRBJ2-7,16,CASSQGTSGRTYEQYF,TGTGCCAGCAGCCAAGGGACTAGCGGGCGTACCTACGAGCAGTACTTC
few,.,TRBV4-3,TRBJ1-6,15,CASSYSRGFDSPLHF,TGCGCCAGCAGTTACTCCAGGGGTTTCGATTCACCCCTCCACTTT
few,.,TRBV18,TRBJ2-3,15,CASSPSTVGTDTQYF,TGTGCCAGCTCACCAAGCACAGTGGGTACAGATACGCAGTATTTT
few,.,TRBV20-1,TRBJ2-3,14,CSARRVSGADTQYF,TGCAGTGCGAGGAGGGTGTCGGGAGCAGATACGCAGTATTTT
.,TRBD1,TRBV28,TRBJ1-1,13,CASSSPQGATAFF,TGTGCCAGCAGTTCTCCACAGGGGGCAACAGCTTTCTTT
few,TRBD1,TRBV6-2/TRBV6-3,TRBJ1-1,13,CASRTGRSTEAFF,TGTGCCAGCAGGACAGGGCGTAGTACTGAAGCTTTCTTT
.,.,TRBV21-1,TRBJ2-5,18,CASSKAGSAERESCWQYF,TGTGCCAGCAGCAAAGCAGGGTCGGCCGAGCGGGAGTCCTGCTGGCAGTACTTC
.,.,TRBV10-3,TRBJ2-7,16,CATTYSSGGTGNEQYF,TGTGCCACCACCTACAGCTCAGGGGGGACGGGCAATGAGCAGTACTTC
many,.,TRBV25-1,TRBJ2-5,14,CASSPRRNQETQYF,TGTGCCAGCAGTCCCCGACGGAACCAAGAGACCCAGTACTTC
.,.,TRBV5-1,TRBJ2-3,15,CASSFRGAGTDTQYF,TGCGCCAGCAGCTTCAGGGGCGCTGGCACAGATACGCAGTATTTT
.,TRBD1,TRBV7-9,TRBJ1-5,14,CASSGTGRNQPQHF,TGTGCCAGCAGCGGGACAGGTCGCAATCAGCCCCAGCATTTT
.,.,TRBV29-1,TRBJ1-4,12,CSARRGDEKLFF,TGCAGCGCCCGACGGGGGGATGAAAAACTGTTTTTT